Listed below are T cell receptor beta chains from one sample, sequenced in a study of OX40 agonist ivuxolimab in advanced cancers. Clones were sequenced by immunoSEQ multiplex PCR, and TCRdb holds only the in-frame ones, with some missing. The sample holds over 65,000 clones, 75% to 90% seen once. Source: CD4+ or CD8+ T cells sorted from blood, taken in a trial of the OX40 agonist ivuxolimab. These receptors originate from an adult with an advanced solid tumor such as melanoma, head and neck, liver or kidney cancer. CDR3s include the opening cysteine and the closing phenylalanine or tryptophan. Fields, in order: J gene, V gene, CDR3 protein.

j_gene: TRBJ2-7
v_gene: TRBV11-2
CDR3aa: CASSHLKGGQGSGYEQYF

j_gene: TRBJ2-7
v_gene: TRBV7-9
CDR3aa: CASSPLGPYEQYF

j_gene: TRBJ1-1
v_gene: TRBV5-4
CDR3aa: CASSPGTIVAEAFF

j_gene: TRBJ1-6
v_gene: TRBV7-2
CDR3aa: CASSLLGINSPLHF

j_gene: TRBJ2-3
v_gene: TRBV27
CDR3aa: CASSLSGRHTDTQYF

j_gene: TRBJ1-1
v_gene: TRBV19
CDR3aa: CASSPLAQEAFF

j_gene: TRBJ2-3
v_gene: TRBV5-1
CDR3aa: CASRPGAFTDTQYF

j_gene: TRBJ1-6
v_gene: TRBV15
CDR3aa: CATSRDRGRQDSPLHF

j_gene: TRBJ2-5
v_gene: TRBV5-4
CDR3aa: CASSRPQGGKETQYF

j_gene: TRBJ2-1
v_gene: TRBV5-1
CDR3aa: CASRRTGQSSYNEQFF

j_gene: TRBJ2-1
v_gene: TRBV28
CDR3aa: CASSFSGGGIDNEQFF

j_gene: TRBJ2-4
v_gene: TRBV30
CDR3aa: CAWSVPRGLLDIQYF

j_gene: TRBJ1-4
v_gene: TRBV5-1
CDR3aa: CASSLEGPIGDEKLFF

j_gene: TRBJ2-7
v_gene: TRBV2
CDR3aa: CASSRDSRTEQYF

j_gene: TRBJ2-3
v_gene: TRBV28
CDR3aa: CASSRPQGSTDTQYF

j_gene: TRBJ2-7
v_gene: TRBV6-6
CDR3aa: CASSLESGSAYEQYF

j_gene: TRBJ1-6
v_gene: TRBV9
CDR3aa: CASSVVGADSPLHF

j_gene: TRBJ2-7
v_gene: TRBV10-3
CDR3aa: CAISRGAYEQYF

j_gene: TRBJ2-7
v_gene: TRBV19
CDR3aa: CASTTGGASGLNEQYF

j_gene: TRBJ1-4
v_gene: TRBV7-9
CDR3aa: CASSLTGASHNEKLFF

j_gene: TRBJ2-1
v_gene: TRBV11-2
CDR3aa: CASSLEGQFYNEQFF

j_gene: TRBJ2-2
v_gene: TRBV7-3
CDR3aa: CASSAGLAGVTGELFF